This is a list of T cell receptor beta chains from one sample in a study of cytomegalovirus exposure and HLA in healthy donors. The method was immunoSEQ multiplex PCR; TCRdb's version includes in-frame clones alone and lacks a portion of them. The sample lists tens of thousands of clones; 67% were seen once. Sequences were obtained from PBMCs. These receptors came from a man aged 25 to 40 in good health and CMV-seronegative. Each CDR3 is given without its conserved first and last residue.

V: TRBV5-1
CDR3: ASSELESTDTQY

V: TRBV7-9
CDR3: ASSSTGDEKLF

V: TRBV30
CDR3: ACQRGRVQTQY

V: TRBV5-6
CDR3: ASSDTGGLRTQY

V: TRBV27
CDR3: ASSLPELAGGIGPYEQY

V: TRBV5-1
CDR3: ASSSGSTSYEQY

V: TRBV2
CDR3: ASSEIGQGAWDTEAF

V: TRBV10-3
CDR3: AITSDKDYT

V: TRBV5-1
CDR3: ASSLVGQAGGDTQY

V: TRBV11-2
CDR3: ASSLGGASSTEAF

V: TRBV7-8
CDR3: ASRLSQGLRQPQH

V: TRBV5-3
CDR3: ARSSRTGTGGTTSNQPQH

V: TRBV5-5
CDR3: ASSLGVNTEAF

V: TRBV4-1
CDR3: ASSQGLAGYNEQF

V: TRBV6-6
CDR3: ASSSSTGNEQY

V: TRBV28
CDR3: ASSFGTGTEKLF

V: TRBV27
CDR3: ASSRTGFDGGQPQH

V: TRBV18
CDR3: ASSPPGTGGQPQH

V: TRBV28
CDR3: ASKYGGVYGYT

V: TRBV6-6
CDR3: ASSRGTSYEQY

V: TRBV27
CDR3: ASSSSGTEYGYT

V: TRBV7-9
CDR3: ASRSGESKEKLF

V: TRBV7-2
CDR3: ASSFTGDYGYT